The rows below give T cell receptor beta chains drawn from one sample of a study of PD-1 blockade in classical Hodgkin lymphoma. The protocol was immunoSEQ multiplex PCR, while the TCRdb copy is restricted to in-frame clones and leaves out a portion. Altogether 35,000 to 45,000 clones are present, approximately 70% being singletons, with the ten largest covering approximately 3%. The sample in question was peripheral blood mononuclear cells (PBMCs), obtained at baseline. The receptors derive from a human donor with classical Hodgkin lymphoma. CDR3s include the opening cysteine and the closing phenylalanine or tryptophan. D genes are given only for firm matches. The size entry is marked missing in some rows and otherwise reads once, few, many or a size class.

j_gene | abundance | v_gene | d_gene | len | CDR3nt | CDR3aa
TRBJ2-1 | - | TRBV7-8 | - | 14 | TGTGCCAGCAGCTTGCGGGGACTCCACAATGAGCAGTTCTTC | CASSLRGLHNEQFF
TRBJ1-1 | - | TRBV4-1 | - | 19 | TGCGCCAGCAGCCAAGCACTCGACGTACAGGGTTTAGAGAACACTGAAGCTTTCTTT | CASSQALDVQGLENTEAFF
TRBJ2-2 | - | TRBV6-5 | TRBD1 | 15 | TGTGCCAGCAGTCGAGGGACAGGGATCACCGGGGAGCTGTTTTTT | CASSRGTGITGELFF
TRBJ2-3 | once | TRBV19 | - | 14 | TGTGCCAGTAACACGATGGGGGGGGCCGATACGCAGTATTTT | CASNTMGGADTQYF
TRBJ1-2 | - | TRBV15 | - | 12 | TGTGCCACCAGCAGTGCTGGCTATGGCTACACCTTC | CATSSAGYGYTF
TRBJ2-1 | - | TRBV19 | - | 14 | TGTGCCAGTAGTTTTACCGGGGAGGAGAATGAGCAGTTCTTC | CASSFTGEENEQFF
TRBJ2-5 | - | TRBV28 | - | 15 | TGTGCCAGCACCCCAACGGGGGACCCCTTTCAGACCCAGTACTTC | CASTPTGDPFQTQYF
TRBJ2-1 | - | TRBV7-6 | TRBD2 | 14 | TGTGCCAGCAGCTCGGGAGGCCCCCATAATGAGCAGTTCTTC | CASSSGGPHNEQFF
TRBJ2-3 | - | TRBV10-3 | TRBD2 | 18 | TGTGCCATCAGTAAAAGTAGCGGGGGGGTATTTGGCACAGATACGCAGTATTTT | CAISKSSGGVFGTDTQYF
TRBJ1-6 | - | TRBV9 | - | 15 | TGTGCCAGCAGCGTAGGGACAGCGGGAGGTTCACCCCTCCACTTT | CASSVGTAGGSPLHF
TRBJ1-1 | - | TRBV27 | - | 12 | TGTGCCAGCAGGGGAACCTGGGGTGAAGCTTTCTTT | CASRGTWGEAFF
TRBJ1-2 | - | TRBV30 | TRBD1 | 13 | TGTGCCTGGGGACAGGGGCCGACCTATGGCTACACCTTC | CAWGQGPTYGYTF
TRBJ1-1 | - | TRBV6-5 | - | 13 | TGTGCCAGCAGTTACTCGAGTGAGTTTAAGGCTTTCTTT | CASSYSSEFKAFF
TRBJ1-3 | - | TRBV2 | - | 15 | TGTGCCAGCAGTCTGGACTCGAGCTCTGGAAACACCATATATTTT | CASSLDSSSGNTIYF
TRBJ2-1 | - | TRBV5-1 | - | 14 | TGCGCCAGCAGCCGAGACCACAGTCTGGATGAGCAGTTCTTC | CASSRDHSLDEQFF
TRBJ2-3 | - | TRBV28 | - | 13 | TGTGCCTGCCGGGGGCCTAGCACAGATACGCAGTATTTT | CACRGPSTDTQYF
TRBJ2-5 | - | TRBV28 | TRBD1 | 15 | TGTGCCAGCAGTCTTACCAACAGGGGGCCAGAGACCCAGTACTTC | CASSLTNRGPETQYF
TRBJ2-1 | - | TRBV15 | - | 16 | TGTGCCACCAGCAGAGGTAGGGGGGCCACCGCCTATGAGCAGTTCTTC | CATSRGRGATAYEQFF
TRBJ1-2 | - | TRBV25-1 | - | 13 | TGTGCCAGCACCCCAGGGAGGGGAGATGGCTACACCTTC | CASTPGRGDGYTF
TRBJ2-5 | - | TRBV5-6 | TRBD1 | 13 | TGTGCCAGCAGCTCACAGGGGGTAGAGACCCAGTACTTC | CASSSQGVETQYF
TRBJ2-7 | medium-sized | TRBV5-4 | - | 11 | TGTGCCAGCAGCTCCGCTGGCGAGCAGTACTTC | CASSSAGEQYF
TRBJ1-2 | - | TRBV13 | TRBD1 | 13 | TGTGCCAGCAGCCTCATACAGGGGGGCGGCTACACCTTC | CASSLIQGGGYTF
TRBJ1-2 | few | TRBV5-4 | - | 12 | TGTGCCAGCAGCTTGGACATGAATGGCTACACCTTC | CASSLDMNGYTF
TRBJ1-2 | few | TRBV7-8 | - | 15 | TGTGCCAGCAGCCGAGAACCGGGACAAAACTATGGCTACACCTTC | CASSREPGQNYGYTF
TRBJ1-1 | - | TRBV5-1 | - | 19 | TGCGCCAGCAGCCCGGGAAGGGGGATGACGGGCCCTATGAACACTGAAGCTTTCTTT | CASSPGRGMTGPMNTEAFF
TRBJ1-2 | medium-sized | TRBV27 | TRBD1 | 13 | TGTGCCAGCAGTTCCAGACAGGGTGATGGCTACACCTTC | CASSSRQGDGYTF
TRBJ2-5 | - | TRBV6-6 | - | 14 | TGTGCCAGCAGACCCGGGACATTACAAGAGACCCAGTACTTC | CASRPGTLQETQYF
TRBJ2-3 | - | TRBV28 | TRBD2 | 17 | TGTGCCAGCAGTCAGGGGAGGACTAGCGGGAGCGGGGATACGCAGTATTTT | CASSQGRTSGSGDTQYF
TRBJ2-3 | - | TRBV7-6 | TRBD2 | 16 | TGTGCCAGCAGCCCGAGTTTAGCGGGGGGGCGAGATACGCAGTATTTT | CASSPSLAGGRDTQYF
TRBJ2-5 | once | TRBV4-3 | - | 16 | TGCGCCAGCAGCCAAGGCCATCTAGGATCTTTAGAGACCCAGTACTTC | CASSQGHLGSLETQYF
TRBJ1-2 | - | TRBV6-6 | - | 11 | TGTGCCAGCAGTCCCCTCTATGGCTACACCTTC | CASSPLYGYTF
TRBJ2-2 | - | TRBV5-1 | - | 15 | TGCGCCAGCAGCTTATTACCCCAGCCCACCGGGGAGCTGTTTTTT | CASSLLPQPTGELFF
TRBJ1-2 | - | TRBV25-1 | - | 16 | TGTGCCAGCAGTGAACGGGGGCCAGCACGCTCCTATGGCTACACCTTC | CASSERGPARSYGYTF
TRBJ2-7 | once | TRBV27 | - | 13 | TGTGCCAGCAGTGTCGGCGGCCCAAGCGAGCAGTACTTC | CASSVGGPSEQYF
TRBJ2-7 | - | TRBV9 | - | 14 | TGTGCCAGCAGCGTAGACAGTGGGACCTACGAGCAGTACTTC | CASSVDSGTYEQYF
TRBJ2-2 | - | TRBV5-1 | - | 13 | TGCGCCAGCAGCCTGGTCGGGGGCGGGGAGCTGTTTTTT | CASSLVGGGELFF
TRBJ2-7 | - | TRBV6-1 | TRBD2 | 13 | TGTGCCACCTTAGCGGGGGGGCTCTACGAGCAGTACTTC | CATLAGGLYEQYF
TRBJ1-1 | once | TRBV19 | - | 12 | TGTGCCAGTAACCCGGGTGGAGGCCTGGCTTTCTTT | CASNPGGGLAFF
TRBJ2-5 | - | TRBV30 | - | 13 | TGTGCCTGGGAGGGGTCGGACCGGGAGACCCAGTACTTC | CAWEGSDRETQYF
TRBJ2-1 | - | TRBV7-6 | TRBD2 | 15 | TGTGCCAGCCAATTAACTAGCGGGGGGGCCAATGAGCAGTTCTTC | CASQLTSGGANEQFF